Given below is one T cell receptor beta chain in context. Antigen: not known. These data belong to a study of shared clonotypes between healthy human individuals. About the study: Three plates were used per donor for CD4 naive, three for CD4 memory, two for CD8 naive and one for CD8 memory.

Only in-frame clones appear in the TCRdb table, and some are missing; sequencing was by immunoSEQ multiplex PCR. The sample holds roughly 2.5 million clones; over 85% are singletons and the top ten take 0.13% to 0.15%. The study, taken as a whole, reports: The represented genetic and exposure-history diversity was limited by the small number of donors. A few donors had roughly 5.2% of their naive CD4 clonotypes in common. Sequencing depth was expected to affect clonotype sharing among donors.

The CDR3 has 15 amino acids. Germline assignment: CDR1 SGHTA and CDR2 FQGTGA. V shed 4 bases and J 4 bases; nucleotides not matched to a gene: 6. Sequenced sample: naive CD4+ T cells sorted from blood. The subset is: CD45RA+ positively selected. The sequence came from a man between 18 and 35 years old in good health. The chain couples TRBV7-3 to TRBJ2-5; 10 bases are shared with TRBD2. For the CDR3, the DNA is TGTGCCAGCAGCTCAAGCGGGGGGGCCGGAGAGACCCAGTACTTC. It translates to CASSSSGGAGETQYF.